A selection of T cell receptor beta chains follows, all from one sample in a study of blood T cell repertoires in COVID-19. Repertoires were generated with immunoSEQ multiplex PCR, while TCRdb's copy carries only in-frame clones and drops some. This table holds 70,000 to 95,000 clones, 70% to 90% found once. Sequencing was carried out using peripheral blood. These receptors were obtained from a woman in her sixties or seventies with active or convalescent COVID-19. CDR3s include the opening cysteine and the closing phenylalanine or tryptophan. D genes are given only for firm matches. Not all rows give a size; the values are once, few, many and, for expanded clones, a class.

. TRBJ2-5 TRBV28 . 15 CASSPPRTDQETQYF TGTGCCAGCAGTCCCCCTCGGACAGATCAAGAGACCCAGTACTTC
TRBD1 TRBJ1-2 TRBV5-4 . 16 CASSREQGSLYYGYTF TGTGCCAGCAGCCGAGAACAGGGGAGCTTATACTATGGCTACACCTTC
TRBD1 TRBJ1-2 TRBV5-1 . 13 CASSDEGAYGYTF TGCGCCAGCAGCGACGAGGGGGCGTATGGCTACACCTTC
. TRBJ2-7 TRBV11-2 . 15 CASSSMGGLYHEQYF TGTGCCAGCAGCTCAATGGGGGGGCTTTACCACGAGCAGTACTTC
TRBD2 TRBJ2-1 TRBV2 . 16 CASRKETSGRLFEQFF TGTGCCAGCAGGAAGGAGACTAGCGGGAGACTTTTCGAGCAGTTCTTC
. TRBJ2-5 TRBV3-1/TRBV3-2 . 13 CASSGGKRETQYF TGTGCCAGCAGCGGAGGCAAACGGGAGACCCAGTACTTC
TRBD1 TRBJ2-5 TRBV28 . 15 CASGEQGGPRETQYF TGTGCCAGCGGGGAACAGGGGGGCCCCCGCGAGACCCAGTACTTC
TRBD2 TRBJ2-5 TRBV24-1 . 17 CATSGLAGGPNMETQYF TGTGCCACCAGTGGTCTAGCGGGGGGGCCGAATATGGAGACCCAGTACTTC
. TRBJ2-3 TRBV10-2 . 12 CATRTTTDTQYF TGCGCCACACGGACTACCACAGATACGCAGTATTTT
TRBD1 TRBJ2-7 TRBV6-5 . 15 CASRRDRGPLYEQYF TGTGCCAGCAGGCGGGACAGGGGTCCCCTCTACGAGCAGTACTTC
TRBD1 TRBJ2-1 TRBV11-3 few 15 CASSRGQGAGNEQFF TGTGCCAGCAGCCGCGGACAGGGGGCGGGCAATGAGCAGTTCTTC
. TRBJ2-7 TRBV6-2/TRBV6-3 . 11 CASSQGGEQYF TGTGCCAGCAGTCAAGGGGGCGAGCAGTACTTC
TRBD2 TRBJ2-2 TRBV7-9 . 15 CASSLASGATGELFF TGTGCCAGCAGCTTAGCCAGCGGGGCCACCGGGGAGCTGTTTTTT
TRBD1 TRBJ1-5 TRBV2 . 16 CASSIQGAASGQPQHF TGTGCCAGCAGTATACAGGGGGCCGCGTCGGGTCAGCCCCAGCATTTT
TRBD2 TRBJ2-1 TRBV5-1 . 16 CASSLLAGGSYNEQFF TGCGCCAGCAGCTTGTTAGCGGGGGGCTCCTACAATGAGCAGTTCTTC
. TRBJ1-2 TRBV7-9 few 15 CASSLERQSLYGYTF TGTGCCAGCAGCTTAGAGCGGCAGTCTCTCTATGGCTACACCTTC
. TRBJ2-7 TRBV7-2 . 14 CASSLRSLYYEQYF TGTGCCAGCAGCTTACGGTCACTATACTACGAGCAGTACTTC
. TRBJ2-7 TRBV7-2 . 14 CASSLNTGPYEQYF TGTGCCAGCAGCTTAAACACAGGGCCCTACGAGCAGTACTTC
. TRBJ1-3 TRBV7-2 few 13 CASSSESGNTIYF TGTGCCAGCAGCTCAGAATCTGGAAACACCATATATTTT
TRBD1 TRBJ2-7 TRBV27 once 14 CASRRTGDSYEQYF TGTGCCAGCAGACGGACAGGGGACTCCTACGAGCAGTACTTC
. TRBJ1-1 TRBV2 . 13 CASSRGGDTEAFF TGTGCCAGCAGTCGGGGGGGGGACACTGAAGCTTTCTTT
. TRBJ2-5 TRBV7-9 . 15 CASSAGSSRGETQYF TGTGCCAGCAGCGCCGGGAGTAGCCGAGGGGAGACCCAGTACTTC
. TRBJ2-5 TRBV4-3 . 13 CASSGSRRAAQYF TGCGCCAGCAGCGGTAGCAGGCGGGCGGCCCAGTACTTC
. TRBJ1-1 TRBV11-2 . 15 CASSLVPGSNTEAFF TGTGCCAGCAGCTTAGTTCCAGGGTCGAACACTGAAGCTTTCTTT
. TRBJ1-2 TRBV28 few 16 CASQSAGGEVLNGYTF TGTGCCAGTCAATCCGCGGGGGGAGAAGTTCTCAATGGCTACACCTTC
TRBD2 TRBJ2-3 TRBV9 . 18 CASSVTPFSGGGTDTQYF TGTGCCAGCAGCGTCACCCCCTTTAGCGGGGGGGGAACAGATACGCAGTATTTT
TRBD1 TRBJ1-1 TRBV5-4 . 13 CASSGPGQGEAFF TGTGCCAGCAGCGGACCGGGACAGGGGGAAGCTTTCTTT
. TRBJ1-2 TRBV7-9 . 12 CASSLALNGYTF TGTGCCAGCAGCTTAGCGCTAAATGGCTACACCTTC
TRBD1 TRBJ1-1 TRBV11-2 . 14 CASSWDRVGTEAFF TGTGCCAGCAGCTGGGACAGGGTTGGGACTGAAGCTTTCTTT
TRBD1 TRBJ1-2 TRBV27 . 16 CASSPEGTAYNYGYTF TGTGCCAGCTCCCCCGAGGGGACAGCATACAACTATGGCTACACCTTC
. TRBJ1-2 TRBV7-8 . 13 CASSPQANYGYTF TGTGCCAGCAGCCCACAAGCTAACTATGGCTACACCTTC
TRBD1 TRBJ2-7 TRBV7-2 few 14 CASSLRQGAYEQYF TGTGCCAGCAGCCTACGACAGGGGGCGTACGAGCAGTACTTC
. TRBJ1-2 TRBV28 . 13 CASSLLSNYGYTF TGTGCCAGCAGTTTATTGTCGAACTATGGCTACACCTTC
TRBD2 TRBJ2-1 TRBV4-2 . 15 CASSPVAGGYNEQFF TGTGCCAGCAGCCCTGTCGCGGGGGGATACAATGAGCAGTTCTTC
. TRBJ1-3 TRBV7-6 once 14 CASSSQGWGNTIYF TGTGCCAGCAGCTCCCAGGGCTGGGGAAACACCATATATTTT
TRBD1 TRBJ1-1 TRBV5-1 . 14 CASSVGQGVVEAFF TGCGCCAGCAGTGTAGGACAGGGAGTTGTTGAAGCTTTCTTT
. TRBJ1-2 TRBV28 . 13 CASSTLTPGGYTF TGTGCCAGCAGTACCCTAACTCCCGGTGGCTACACCTTC
TRBD1 TRBJ1-5 TRBV2 . 15 CASSPETGANQPQHF TGTGCCAGCAGCCCTGAGACAGGGGCCAATCAGCCCCAGCATTTT
TRBD1 TRBJ1-2 TRBV28 . 16 CASNPVSGGRYYGYTF TGTGCCAGCAACCCTGTTTCAGGGGGCAGGTACTATGGCTACACCTTC
TRBD2 TRBJ2-7 TRBV11-2 . 14 CASSFSGGTGEQYF TGTGCCAGCAGCTTTAGCGGGGGGACGGGGGAGCAGTACTTC
. TRBJ1-1 TRBV2 . 14 CARAPTGQNTEAFF TGTGCCAGAGCCCCGACAGGCCAGAACACTGAAGCTTTCTTT